This TCR beta chain came from a study of identical twins. Study results and caveats: A partial confounding effect on zero-insertion analyses could come from invariant MAIT and iNKT cells.

Germline V gene data show CDR1 as DFQATT and CDR2 as SNEGSKA (reference sequence). The junction had 4 bases not matched to a gene; V was cut back by 4 bases and J by 4 bases. There are 13 residues in the CDR3. This clonotype was picked up a small number of times. Its antigen is as yet unknown. MiXCR was run by TCRdb on the 5' RACE reads, yielding one entry per CDR3 protein. Of 210,000 or so distinct CDR3 sequences listed, 6% to 9% are singletons. Donors uniformly comprised healthy Caucasians. This sample was shared with a second study, whose subject was yellow fever vaccine responses in identical twins.

Sequenced material: memory (CD45RO+) T cells sorted from blood. The source is a woman aged 18 to 35 in good health. The chain links TRBV20-1 to TRBJ2-5, with 9 bases lining up with TRBD1. The CDR3: CSAIHRGRETQYF. CDR3 nucleotide sequence: TGCAGTGCTATACACAGGGGGCGAGAGACCCAGTACTTC.